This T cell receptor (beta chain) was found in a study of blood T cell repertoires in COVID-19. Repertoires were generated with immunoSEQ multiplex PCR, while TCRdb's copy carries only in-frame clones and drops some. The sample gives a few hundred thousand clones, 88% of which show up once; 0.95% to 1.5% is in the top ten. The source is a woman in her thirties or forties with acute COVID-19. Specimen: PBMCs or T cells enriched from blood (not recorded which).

CDR3 sequence reads: CARPTGTGGLGEQFF. As DNA, the CDR3 is TGTGCCAGGCCCACCGGGACAGGGGGGCTCGGTGAGCAGTTCTTC. The chain joins TRBV2 to TRBJ2-1, with 11 bases fitting TRBD1. Trimming at V came to 9 bases and at J to 9 bases, leaving 13 bases not matched to a gene. Per germline, CDR1 SNHLY and CDR2 FYNNEI. This CDR3 has 15 amino acids.